This T cell receptor (beta chain) came from a study of T cell responses to AZD1222 COVID-19 vaccine. Per germline, CDR1 LGHDT and CDR2 YNNKEL (reference sequence). The junction had 13 bases not matched to a gene; V was cut back by 8 bases and J by 5 bases. CDR3 length: 15 residues. Method: immunoSEQ multiplex PCR; TCRdb's copy keeps in-frame clones and lacks some. The sample yields about 150,000 clones, 90% to 95% seen once. The rearrangement joins TRBV3-1 (or the pseudogene TRBV3-2) to TRBJ2-7, with TRBD1 identical over 9 bases. The sequencing here drew on peripheral blood, taken 28 days after the second AZD1222 dose. This clonotype was sampled from an adult who received the AZD1222 COVID-19 vaccine. CDR3 in DNA: TGTGCCAGCCCCTTATTGGGACAGGGAATCCACGAGCAGTACTTC. Translated: CASPLLGQGIHEQYF.